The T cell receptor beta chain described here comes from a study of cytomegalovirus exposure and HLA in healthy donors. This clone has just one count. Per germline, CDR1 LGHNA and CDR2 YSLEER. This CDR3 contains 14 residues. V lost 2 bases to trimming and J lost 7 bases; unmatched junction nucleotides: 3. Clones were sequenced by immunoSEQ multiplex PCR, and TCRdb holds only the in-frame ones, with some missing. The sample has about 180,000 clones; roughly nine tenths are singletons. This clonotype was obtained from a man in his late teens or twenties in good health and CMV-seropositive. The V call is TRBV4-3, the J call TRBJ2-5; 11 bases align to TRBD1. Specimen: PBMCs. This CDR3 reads CASSQWTGGATQYF. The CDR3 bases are TGCGCCAGCAGCCAATGGACAGGGGGCGCGACCCAGTACTTC.